Reported below is one T cell receptor beta chain. Per the study methods: From reference gene primer amplification, estimates of nucleated cell counts were derived. Method: immunoSEQ multiplex PCR; TCRdb's copy keeps in-frame clones and lacks some. Clonal size and the V and J genes are those of that table, whereas D and trimming came from the DNA. The table lists roughly 380,000 clones, less than 90% of them singletons. This entry comes from a study of blood T cell repertoires in COVID-19. At the level of the study: Donors in the United States, Italy and Spain gave samples during acute or convalescent COVID-19.

This CDR3 is built from 19 residues. The germline V gene encodes CDR1 LNHDA and CDR2 SQIVND (reference sequence). The V gene lost 5 bases and the J gene lost 3 bases, with 26 bases spanning the gap. V usage is TRBV19 and J usage is TRBJ1-5; maybe TRBD1 (6 bases). The clonotype was recovered from a young woman who had recovered from COVID-19. Sequenced sample: PBMCs or T cells enriched from blood (not recorded which). CDR3 sequence reads: CASSRYPPPGRGVNQPQHF. CDR3 DNA sequence: TGTGCCAGTAGTCGTTACCCCCCCCCGGGGAGGGGGGTCAATCAGCCCCAGCATTTT.